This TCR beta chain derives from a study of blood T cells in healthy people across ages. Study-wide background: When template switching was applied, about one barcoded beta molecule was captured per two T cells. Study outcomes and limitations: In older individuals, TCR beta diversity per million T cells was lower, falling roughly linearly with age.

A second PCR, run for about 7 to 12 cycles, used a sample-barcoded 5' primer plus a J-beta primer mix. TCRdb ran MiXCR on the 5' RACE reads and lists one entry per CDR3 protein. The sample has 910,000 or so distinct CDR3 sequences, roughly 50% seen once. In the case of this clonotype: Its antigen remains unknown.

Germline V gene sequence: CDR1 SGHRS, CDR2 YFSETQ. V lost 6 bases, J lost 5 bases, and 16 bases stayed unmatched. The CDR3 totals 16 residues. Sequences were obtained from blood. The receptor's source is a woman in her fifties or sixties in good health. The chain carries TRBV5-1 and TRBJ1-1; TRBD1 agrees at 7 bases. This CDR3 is CASTRTGEGFRTEAFF. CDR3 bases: TGCGCCAGCACCCGAACAGGGGAGGGGTTCCGGACTGAAGCTTTCTTT.